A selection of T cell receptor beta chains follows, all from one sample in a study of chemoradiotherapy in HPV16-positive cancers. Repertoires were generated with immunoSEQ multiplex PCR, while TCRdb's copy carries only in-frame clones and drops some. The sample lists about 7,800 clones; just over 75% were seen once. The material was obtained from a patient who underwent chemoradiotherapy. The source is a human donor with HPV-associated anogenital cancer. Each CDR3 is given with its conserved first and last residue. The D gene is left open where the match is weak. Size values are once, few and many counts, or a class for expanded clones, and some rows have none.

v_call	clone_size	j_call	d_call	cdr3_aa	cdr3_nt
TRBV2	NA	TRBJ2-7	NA	CASSKEGYEQYF	TGTGCCAGCAGTAAGGAGGGCTACGAGCAGTACTTC
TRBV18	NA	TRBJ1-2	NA	CASSPPGYGYTF	TGTGCCAGCTCACCACCCGGGTATGGCTACACCTTC
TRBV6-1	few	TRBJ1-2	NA	CASSERGTSWGYTF	TGTGCCAGCAGTGAACGAGGCACATCGTGGGGCTACACCTTC
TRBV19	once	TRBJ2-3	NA	CASSPGARVTDTQYF	TGTGCCAGTAGTCCCGGGGCCAGGGTCACAGATACGCAGTATTTT
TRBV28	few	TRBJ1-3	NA	CASSYAQGVGNTIYF	TGTGCCAGCAGTTATGCCCAGGGTGTTGGAAACACCATATATTTT
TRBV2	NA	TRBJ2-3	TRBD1	CASTAPGTGGGDTQYF	TGTGCCAGCACCGCCCCCGGGACAGGGGGAGGAGATACGCAGTATTTT
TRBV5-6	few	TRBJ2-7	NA	CASSLAKGPLYF	TGTGCCAGCAGCTTGGCCAAGGGACCCCTCTACTTC
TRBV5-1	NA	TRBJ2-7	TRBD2	CASSLLAGGSYEQYF	TGCGCCAGCAGCTTGTTAGCGGGAGGGTCCTACGAGCAGTACTTC
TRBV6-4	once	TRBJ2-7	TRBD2	CASSSSGGPYF	TGTGCCAGCAGTTCGAGCGGGGGCCCGTACTTC
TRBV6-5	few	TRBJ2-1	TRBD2	CASRTLAGGGNEQFF	TGTGCCAGCAGGACCTTAGCGGGAGGGGGGAATGAGCAGTTCTTC
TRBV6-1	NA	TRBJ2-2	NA	CASSDRYTGELFF	TGTGCCAGCAGTGACAGATACACCGGGGAGCTGTTTTTT
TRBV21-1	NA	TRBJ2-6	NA	CASSKEEDPSAGANVLTF	TGTGCCAGCAGCAAAGAGGAGGATCCGTCCGCTGGGGCCAACGTCCTGACTTTC
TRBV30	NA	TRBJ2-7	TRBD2	CAWSGVAGSSYEQYF	TGTGCCTGGAGTGGGGTAGCGGGGAGCTCCTACGAGCAGTACTTC
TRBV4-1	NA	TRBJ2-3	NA	CASSQRTRASTDTQYF	TGCGCCAGCAGCCAACGGACGAGAGCTAGCACAGATACGCAGTATTTT
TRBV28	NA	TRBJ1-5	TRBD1	CASSLGTANNQPQHF	TGTGCCAGCAGCCTCGGGACAGCTAACAATCAGCCCCAGCATTTT
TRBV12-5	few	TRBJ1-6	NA	CASGLVRRQDNSPLHF	TGTGCTAGTGGTTTGGTACGGAGACAGGATAATTCACCCCTCCACTTT